This T cell receptor (beta chain) was sequenced during a study of cytomegalovirus exposure and HLA in healthy donors. Study-wide points: Cytomegalovirus status was reportedly diagnosed by the classifier with high specificity and sensitivity. Of the V segments, some could not be distinguished, including TRBV6-2 and TRBV6-3, and were excluded.

Germline V lookup: CDR1 KGHSH, CDR2 LQKENI. The CDR3 sequence is 20 residues long. Notes on this clone: Its antigen is unidentified.

The PCR ran on 60 Vbeta and 13 Jbeta primers. The data were produced by immunoSEQ multiplex PCR, yet TCRdb's version contains in-frame clones alone and is incomplete. Counted here are under 250,000 clones, 82% occurring once; the ten biggest clones make up about 6.4%. This TCR derives from a man aged 35 to 55 in good health and CMV-seropositive. The rearrangement joins TRBV18 to TRBJ2-5; TRBD2 matches 13 bases. Matching the DNA end better, TRBJ2-7 makes the J call doubtful. Sequenced material: PBMCs. This CDR3 is CASSPLPGLAGVSYVYEQYF. As DNA, the CDR3 is TGTGCCAGCTCACCCCTCCCCGGACTAGCGGGAGTATCGTACGTGTACGAGCAGTACTTC.